This T cell receptor (beta chain) is from a study of blood T cell repertoires in COVID-19. Study-level background: Sources were T cells, B-cell-depleted T cells, or PBMCs; the material itself was cDNA or gDNA.

Patients in Seattle were enrolled during active infection, then followed longitudinally. Trimming cost V 0 bases and J 0 bases, with 5 bases left between them. Germline V gives CDR1 SGHRS, CDR2 YFSETQ. The CDR3 sequence is 14 residues long. Sequencing used immunoSEQ multiplex PCR; TCRdb keeps in-frame clones, though not all of them. The table shows a few hundred thousand clones, with around 92% occurring only once. The origin of this receptor is a person aged 18-29 years with COVID-19, enrolled during active disease. This rearrangement joins TRBV5-1 to TRBJ2-3, with D unclear. Sequencing was done on a sample of peripheral blood. CDR3 sequence (DNA): TGCGCCAGCAGCTTGGGAGATAGCACAGATACGCAGTATTTT. Translation gives CASSLGDSTDTQYF.